This record covers a single T cell receptor (beta chain). Its specificity is unknown. The germline V gene encodes CDR1 DFQATT and CDR2 SNEGSKA (reference sequence). V was clipped by 5 bases and J by 4 bases; unmatched bases: 4. CDR3 length equals 12 residues. This record comes from a study of T-cell reconstitution after alpha-beta-depleted transplantation in children. General study points: TCRbeta diversity was high at day 60 in some patients (a result of surviving recipient T cells and thymic progenitors). Hyperexpanded clones declined; after one year, newly produced T cells mostly supplied diversity. Alpha-beta T cells present about two months after transplant were reported to originate from several hundred expanded graft clones.

Unique molecular identifiers were used in preparing the TCRbeta library. TCRdb reprocessed the PCR reads via MiXCR and lists one record per CDR3 protein. The sample includes 440,000 or so distinct CDR3 sequences, roughly 43% of them seen just once. The source was PBMCs, collected before TCRalphabeta/CD19-depleted stem cell transplant. This clonotype was obtained from a girl aged 2-10 years with aplastic anemia, due to receive a stem cell transplant. This chain uses TRBV20-1 with TRBJ2-5; 7 positions match TRBD1. CDR3: CSALGGRETQYF. For the CDR3, the DNA is TGCAGTGCTTTAGGGGGCCGAGAGACCCAGTACTTC.